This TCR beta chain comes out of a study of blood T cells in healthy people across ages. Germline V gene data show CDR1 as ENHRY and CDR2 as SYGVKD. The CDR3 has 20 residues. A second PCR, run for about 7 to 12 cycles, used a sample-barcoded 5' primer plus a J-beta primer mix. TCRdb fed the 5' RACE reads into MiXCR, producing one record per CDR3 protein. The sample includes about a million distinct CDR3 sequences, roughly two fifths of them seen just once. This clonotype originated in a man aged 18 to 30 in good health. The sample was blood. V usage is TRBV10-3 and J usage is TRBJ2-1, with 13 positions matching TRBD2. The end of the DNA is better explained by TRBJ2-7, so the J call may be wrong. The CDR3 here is CAISESRTSGGPSSYNEQYF. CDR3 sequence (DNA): TGTGCCATCAGTGAGTCGAGGACTAGCGGGGGCCCAAGCTCCTACAATGAGCAGTACTTC.